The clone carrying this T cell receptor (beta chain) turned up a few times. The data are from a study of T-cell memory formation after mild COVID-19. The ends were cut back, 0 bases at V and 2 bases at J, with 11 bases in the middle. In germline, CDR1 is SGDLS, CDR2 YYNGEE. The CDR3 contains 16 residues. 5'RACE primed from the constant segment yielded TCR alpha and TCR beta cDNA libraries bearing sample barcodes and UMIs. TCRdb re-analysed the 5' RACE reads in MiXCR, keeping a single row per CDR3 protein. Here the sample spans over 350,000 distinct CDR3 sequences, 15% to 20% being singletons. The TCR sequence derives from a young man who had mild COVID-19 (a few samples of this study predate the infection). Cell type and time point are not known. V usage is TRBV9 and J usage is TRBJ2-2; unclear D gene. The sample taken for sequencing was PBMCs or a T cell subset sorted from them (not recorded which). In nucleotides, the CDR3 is TGTGCCAGCAGCGTAGGGGCAGGACCCAACACCGGGGAGCTGTTTTTT. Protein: CASSVGAGPNTGELFF.